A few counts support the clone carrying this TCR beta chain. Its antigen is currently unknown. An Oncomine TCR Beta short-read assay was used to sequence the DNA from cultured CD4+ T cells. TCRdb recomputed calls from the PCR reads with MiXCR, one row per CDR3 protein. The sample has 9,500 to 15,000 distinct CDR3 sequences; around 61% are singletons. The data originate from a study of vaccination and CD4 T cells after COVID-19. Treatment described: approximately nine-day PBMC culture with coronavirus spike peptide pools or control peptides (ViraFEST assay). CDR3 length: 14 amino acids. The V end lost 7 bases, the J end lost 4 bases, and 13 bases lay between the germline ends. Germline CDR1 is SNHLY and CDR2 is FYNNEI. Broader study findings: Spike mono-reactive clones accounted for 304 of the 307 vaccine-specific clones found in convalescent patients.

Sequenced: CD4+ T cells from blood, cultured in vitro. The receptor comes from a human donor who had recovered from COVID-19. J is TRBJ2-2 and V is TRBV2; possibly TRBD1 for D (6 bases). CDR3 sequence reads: CASTTGLGTGELFF. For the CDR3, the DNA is TGTGCCAGCACTACAGGGTTGGGCACCGGGGAGCTGTTTTTT.